This TCR beta chain was recorded in a study of immune cell composition in non-small cell lung cancer. Points from the study as a whole: It was not proven that tumour-reactive clones equal dominant tumour-associated clones. Overall clonality, unlike maximal tumour-associated clone frequency, did not predict TIL reactivity. Tumour-associated clones >0.5% occurred in roughly 30% of adenocarcinomas, under 85% of squamous.

In the case of this clone: The antigen remains unidentified.

The CDR3 is 12 residues long. Trimming left V 6 bases short and J 3 bases short, with 9 bases between. The germline V gene has CDR1 MNHEY and CDR2 SVGAGI. The normal lung sample lay at least 3 cm, and maximally far, from the tumour. Template was genomic DNA from frozen, unsorted single-cell suspensions. The protocol was immunoSEQ multiplex PCR, while the TCRdb copy is restricted to in-frame clones and leaves out a portion. The data contain approximately 2,200 clones, over 60% of them singletons. The receptor was derived from a human donor with non-small cell lung cancer. Sequencing used non-adjacent lung tissue. The chain has TRBV6-5 and TRBJ2-7; D might be TRBD1 (6 bases). Here the CDR3 reads CASRQGNYEQYF. CDR3 sequence (DNA): TGTGCCAGCAGACAGGGAAACTACGAGCAGTACTTC.